This is a list of T cell receptor beta chains from one sample in a study of T cells after yellow fever vaccination. TCRdb re-called the 5' RACE reads through MiXCR, storing one row per CDR3 protein. Of 610,000 or so distinct CDR3 sequences listed, approximately 13% were seen once; the top ten hold 15%. The starting material was PBMCs, obtained on the day of the yellow fever booster vaccination. The source is a man aged 25-45 years who received the YFV17D yellow fever vaccine. The CDR3 runs from the conserved cysteine through the conserved F or W. D genes are given only for firm matches. Not every row has a clone size; where given, it reads once, few, many or a size class.

cdr3_nt cdr3_aa clone_size v_call d_call j_call
TGTGCCAGCAGTTTCGACGGGACAGGGTTCCTCGACGAGCAGTACTTC CASSFDGTGFLDEQYF few TRBV12-3/TRBV12-4 TRBD1 TRBJ2-7
TGTGCCAGCAGAAAGCGGGAGACCCAGTACTTC CASRKRETQYF few TRBV2 . TRBJ2-5
TGTGCCAGCAGTGCTGGACTAGCGGACATTCAGTACTTC CASSAGLADIQYF many TRBV25-1 TRBD2 TRBJ2-4
TGTGCCAGCAGCCATTGGACTAGCGGCTCCTACGAGCAGTACTTC CASSHWTSGSYEQYF many TRBV7-2 TRBD2 TRBJ2-7
TGCAGCGTTGTTATATTCGGCCCGGAGGAGCAGTACTTC CSVVIFGPEEQYF few TRBV29-1 . TRBJ2-7
TGTGCCAGCAGCCCCTCCGCCGGCGGGGAACGCTCGAACACCGGGGAGCTGTTTTTT CASSPSAGGERSNTGELFF . TRBV11-1 . TRBJ2-2
TGTGCCAGCAGCTTCTCGGGAGGCTCCTACGAGCAGTACTTC CASSFSGGSYEQYF few TRBV11-3 TRBD2 TRBJ2-7
TGTGCCAGCAGTACTGGACAGGGGCGGAACATTCAGTACTTC CASSTGQGRNIQYF . TRBV7-6 TRBD1 TRBJ2-4
TGCAGTGCTAGAGGGGGGGGGCAAGGTCGCTCAGATACGCAGTATTTT CSARGGGQGRSDTQYF many TRBV20-1 . TRBJ2-3
TGTGCCAGTATCTCCCCCGGGGCCAACGTCCTGACTTTC CASISPGANVLTF . TRBV19 . TRBJ2-6
TGTGCCACCAGCAGGGCAGGGGACCACTCCTACAATGAGCAGTTCTTC CATSRAGDHSYNEQFF many TRBV7-2 . TRBJ2-1
TGTGCCAGCAGCGCTCAGGGGGACATTCAGTACTTC CASSAQGDIQYF few TRBV7-9 TRBD1 TRBJ2-4
TGCAGTGCTAGGGCACTTAGCTCTTACGAGCAGTACTTC CSARALSSYEQYF few TRBV20-1 . TRBJ2-7